The rows below give T cell receptor beta chains drawn from one sample of a study of regulatory T cells in long-lasting Graves disease. TCRdb re-derived calls from the multiplex PCR reads in MiXCR, one entry per CDR3 protein. The sample lists about 240,000 distinct CDR3 sequences; 20% to 25% were seen once. The starting material was peripheral blood mononuclear cells (PBMCs), obtained at new diagnosis, from a patient treated with antithyroid drugs. The source is a female donor with Graves disease. The CDR3 runs from the conserved cysteine through the conserved F or W. The order of the fields is clone size, J gene, V gene, D gene, CDR3 protein, CDR3 DNA. A D gene is named only where the DNA matches it firmly. Size tells how often a clone was seen (once, few, many) or the class of an expanded clone, and some rows leave it out.

many,TRBJ2-3,TRBV9,.,CASSVVTVGTDTQYF,TGTGCCAGCAGCGTAGTGACAGTGGGCACAGATACGCAGTATTTT
few,TRBJ1-4,TRBV29-1,.,CSVLLTEKLFF,TGCAGCGTTCTGTTGACCGAAAAACTGTTTTTT
.,TRBJ1-6,TRBV7-2,.,CASSLEQGGFHNSPLHF,TGTGCCAGCAGCTTAGAACAGGGAGGATTCCATAATTCACCCCTCCACTTT
.,TRBJ2-3,TRBV11-2,.,CASSLSRFRAPDTQYF,TGTGCCAGCAGCCTAAGCCGTTTCAGGGCCCCAGATACGCAGTATTTT
many,TRBJ1-1,TRBV5-1,.,CANSPGGASNTEAFF,TGCGCCAACAGTCCGGGGGGGGCTTCGAACACTGAAGCTTTCTTT
many,TRBJ2-1,TRBV3-1,.,CASSQGYNEQFF,TGTGCCAGCAGTCAGGGATATAATGAGCAGTTCTTC
few,TRBJ2-1,TRBV5-4,.,CASSPQTRLGTSYNEQFF,TGTGCCAGCAGCCCGCAAACACGGCTAGGAACCTCTTACAATGAGCAGTTCTTC
many,TRBJ2-7,TRBV6-5,.,CASSYGSGAYYEQYF,TGTGCCAGCAGTTACGGTAGCGGAGCATACTACGAGCAGTACTTC
many,TRBJ1-4,TRBV3-1,TRBD1,CASSSQTGGDYEKLFF,TGTGCCAGCAGCTCTCAGACAGGGGGTGATTATGAAAAACTGTTTTTT
many,TRBJ1-1,TRBV4-1,.,CASSQEGVGRRTEAFF,TGCGCCAGCAGCCAAGAAGGTGTGGGGAGGAGGACTGAAGCTTTCTTT
few,TRBJ2-2,TRBV12-5,.,CASGLVRVAANTGELFF,TGTGCTAGTGGTTTGGTACGAGTCGCAGCTAACACCGGGGAGCTGTTTTTT
many,TRBJ2-6,TRBV6-1,TRBD1,CASREGAHSGANVLTF,TGTGCCAGCAGAGAGGGGGCCCACTCTGGGGCCAACGTCCTGACTTTC
many,TRBJ2-7,TRBV6-1,.,CASMQGISVEQYF,TGTGCCAGCATGCAGGGGATATCGGTCGAGCAGTACTTC
.,TRBJ1-1,TRBV7-2,.,CASSLAGTTNAEAFF,TGTGCCAGCAGCTTAGCCGGGACAACCAACGCTGAAGCTTTCTTT
many,TRBJ2-1,TRBV5-1,TRBD2,CASRPRSGGEQFF,TGCGCCAGCAGGCCTAGGTCGGGGGGTGAGCAGTTCTTC
many,TRBJ1-2,TRBV12-3/TRBV12-4,TRBD1,CASILGQGAGGYTF,TGTGCCAGCATTCTAGGACAGGGGGCGGGTGGCTACACCTTC
many,TRBJ1-1,TRBV5-6,.,CASTPGFRMNTEAFF,TGTGCCAGCACCCCCGGATTCCGCATGAACACTGAAGCTTTCTTT
many,TRBJ1-6,TRBV20-1,TRBD1,CSALVQGVRSPLHF,TGCAGTGCCTTAGTACAGGGGGTGAGGTCACCCCTCCACTTT
many,TRBJ1-1,TRBV5-5,.,CASSVTGTVNTEAFF,TGCGCCAGCAGCGTCACCGGGACTGTGAACACTGAAGCTTTCTTT
many,TRBJ2-7,TRBV7-3,.,CASSPTWGNKYEQYF,TGTGCCAGCAGCCCGACTTGGGGAAATAAGTACGAGCAGTACTTC
.,TRBJ1-5,TRBV4-3,.,CASSQGQTGDQPQHF,TGCGCCAGCAGCCAAGGCCAAACGGGAGATCAGCCCCAGCATTTT
many,TRBJ2-7,TRBV2,TRBD2,CASTGAASGSYEQYF,TGTGCCAGCACTGGGGCGGCTAGCGGGAGTTACGAGCAGTACTTC
many,TRBJ2-3,TRBV11-2,.,CASSATMGGTDTQYF,TGTGCCAGCAGCGCCACAATGGGGGGCACAGATACGCAGTATTTT
.,TRBJ1-4,TRBV7-9,TRBD1,CASSLARGATNEKLFF,TGTGCCAGCAGCTTAGCCAGGGGGGCAACTAATGAAAAACTGTTTTTT
many,TRBJ1-6,TRBV5-1,TRBD1,CASSPGQGPYNSPLHF,TGCGCCAGCAGCCCTGGACAGGGGCCATATAATTCACCCCTCCACTTT
many,TRBJ2-3,TRBV6-5,.,CASSSAGADTQYF,TGTGCCAGCAGTTCCGCTGGGGCCGATACGCAGTATTTT
many,TRBJ1-1,TRBV28,.,CASSLLGVGVENTEAFF,TGTGCCAGCAGTTTACTTGGTGTGGGGGTGGAGAACACTGAAGCTTTCTTT
many,TRBJ1-2,TRBV11-2,TRBD1,CASSSLRTGLDYGYTF,TGTGCCAGCAGCTCTTTACGGACAGGGTTGGACTATGGCTACACCTTC
many,TRBJ1-3,TRBV28,TRBD1,CASSLEQGVSGNTIYF,TGTGCCAGCAGTTTAGAACAGGGGGTCTCTGGAAACACCATATATTTT
many,TRBJ2-1,TRBV12-5,TRBD2,CASGLSGRSSEQFF,TGTGCTAGTGGTCTAAGCGGGAGGTCTTCTGAGCAGTTCTTC
many,TRBJ1-1,TRBV29-1,.,CSVAASQGTRSEAFF,TGCAGCGTTGCAGCTTCCCAGGGGACGCGCTCTGAAGCTTTCTTT
many,TRBJ2-2,TRBV14,.,CASSPGYQLSYTGELFF,TGTGCCAGCAGCCCCGGGTACCAACTGTCGTACACCGGGGAGCTGTTTTTT
.,TRBJ2-1,TRBV6-2/TRBV6-3,.,CASSNDRDQRNNEQFF,TGTGCCAGCAGTAACGACCGGGACCAGCGAAACAATGAGCAGTTCTTC
many,TRBJ1-1,TRBV5-1,TRBD1,CASSRLTGTEASAFF,TGCGCCAGCAGCCGGCTTACCGGGACAGAGGCGAGTGCTTTCTTT
many,TRBJ2-2,TRBV6-2/TRBV6-3,.,CASSTRLADTGELFF,TGTGCCAGCAGTACCCGGCTAGCCGACACCGGGGAGCTGTTTTTT
.,TRBJ1-3,TRBV11-2,.,CASSFSGSGNTIYF,TGTGCCAGCAGCTTCTCGGGGTCTGGAAACACCATATATTTT
many,TRBJ2-3,TRBV2,.,CASGRHLRSDTQYF,TGTGCCAGCGGGAGGCACCTAAGGTCAGATACGCAGTATTTT
many,TRBJ1-5,TRBV18,TRBD1,CASSPRTGAEQPQHF,TGTGCCAGCTCGCCAAGAACAGGGGCGGAACAGCCCCAGCATTTT
many,TRBJ1-2,TRBV28,.,CASSRPGQLYGYTF,TGTGCCAGCAGTCGGCCCGGACAGCTCTATGGCTACACCTTC
many,TRBJ2-3,TRBV11-3,TRBD1,CASSPRDRDEADTQYF,TGTGCCAGCAGCCCCCGGGACAGGGATGAGGCAGATACGCAGTATTTT
many,TRBJ2-7,TRBV7-9,.,CASSLPDGTYEQYF,TGTGCCAGCAGCTTACCGGACGGGACCTACGAGCAGTACTTC
many,TRBJ1-1,TRBV2,.,CASSEGRGNTEAFF,TGTGCCAGCAGTGAAGGGCGGGGGAACACTGAAGCTTTCTTT
many,TRBJ2-7,TRBV6-2/TRBV6-3,.,CARNRELQYF,TGTGCCAGAAACCGGGAACTACAGTACTTC
.,TRBJ2-6,TRBV28,.,CASSRTGANVLTF,TGTGCCAGCAGTAGGACAGGGGCCAACGTCCTGACTTTC
many,TRBJ2-5,TRBV20-1,TRBD1,CSATFLQGAKEAQYF,TGCAGTGCCACATTTTTACAGGGGGCGAAGGAGGCCCAGTACTTC
many,TRBJ1-1,TRBV28,.,CASSPPDRGLAFF,TGTGCCAGCAGTCCTCCGGACAGAGGGCTCGCTTTCTTT